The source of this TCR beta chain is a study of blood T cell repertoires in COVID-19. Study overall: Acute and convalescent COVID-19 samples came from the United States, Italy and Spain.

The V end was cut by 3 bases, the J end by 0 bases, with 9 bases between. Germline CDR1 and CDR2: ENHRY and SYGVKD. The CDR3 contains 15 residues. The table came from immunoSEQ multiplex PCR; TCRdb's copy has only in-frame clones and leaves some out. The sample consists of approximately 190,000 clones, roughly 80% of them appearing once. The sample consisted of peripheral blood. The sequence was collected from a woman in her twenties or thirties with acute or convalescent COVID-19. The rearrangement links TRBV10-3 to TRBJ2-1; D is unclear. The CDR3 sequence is CAISDSRSSYNEQFF. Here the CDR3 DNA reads TGTGCCATCAGTGATTCGAGGAGCTCCTACAATGAGCAGTTCTTC.